Below, 8 T cell receptor beta chains from the same sample are listed, as sequenced in a study of control samples from healthy donors and cancer patients. Sequencing was performed with immunoSEQ multiplex PCR; in TCRdb, only in-frame clones are kept and a portion is missing. The table lists tens of thousands of clones, less than 90% of them singletons. Material for sequencing was blood. These receptors were taken from a woman in her forties or fifties in good health.

This chain joins TRBV25-1 and TRBJ2-2; D assignment may be TRBD1 or TRBD2 (5 bases each). The CDR3 covers 14 residues. V shed 8 bases and J shed 2 bases, with 12 bases lying between them. Germline assignment: CDR1 MGHDK and CDR2 SYGVNS. The CDR3 loop reads CASGGNLNTGELFF. The CDR3 coding sequence is TGTGCCAGCGGGGGAAATTTAAACACCGGGGAGCTGTTTTTT.

This clone was observed once. Here the CDR3 reads CASSFSGGNTEAFF. CDR3 nucleotides: TGTGCCAGCAGCTTTAGCGGGGGGAACACTGAAGCTTTCTTT. The V call is TRBV5-4, the J call TRBJ1-1; D might be TRBD1 (5 bases). The V gene's germline CDR1 is SGHNT and CDR2 YYREEE (reference sequence). This CDR3 has 14 residues. V lost 2 bases and J lost 1, with 9 bases in between.

V and J are TRBV5-6 and TRBJ1-3; no firm D call. The CDR3 length is 12 residues. Germline V gene lookup returns CDR1 SGHDT and CDR2 YYEEEE. Trimming removed 4 bases from V and 4 bases from J, with 6 bases in between. The CDR3 region is CASSRQGNTIYF. As DNA, the CDR3 is TGTGCCAGCAGCCGACAAGGAAACACCATATATTTT.

This clone was picked up a small number of times. This sequence joins TRBV6-5 and TRBJ1-1, with D possibly TRBD1 on 5 matching bases. The CDR3 extends over 14 amino acids. V lost 5 bases, J lost 2 bases, and 12 bases lay in between. CDR1 and CDR2 from the germline V gene are MNHEY and SVGAGI. The DNA for the CDR3 is TGTGCCAGCAGTCCCTGGGACGTTAACACTGAAGCTTTCTTT. It yields the protein CASSPWDVNTEAFF.

The gene calls are TRBV5-1 and TRBJ1-4, with D tentatively TRBD1 (5 bases). Deletions cut 3 bases from V and 0 bases from J, with 6 bases between. Germline V gives CDR1 SGHRS, CDR2 YFSETQ. The CDR3 loop spans 14 amino acids. CDR3 residues: CASSSGTTNEKLFF. CDR3 nucleotide sequence: TGCGCCAGCAGCTCAGGGACAACTAATGAAAAACTGTTTTTT.

The J gene is TRBJ2-3, the V gene TRBV18; D is ambiguous. Germline loops: CDR1 KGHSH, CDR2 LQKENI. CDR3 length: 12 residues. V was cut by 2 bases and J by 10 bases, with 10 bases left in between. CDR3: CASSPEVRAQYF. CDR3 DNA: TGTGCCAGCTCACCAGAAGTCCGTGCGCAGTATTTT.

V is TRBV3-1 (or the pseudogene TRBV3-2) and J is TRBJ2-5, with D unclear. The CDR3 is 14 residues long. Per the germline V gene, CDR1 is LGHDT and CDR2 is YNNKEL (reference sequence). The V end lost 4 bases, the J end lost 5 bases, and 14 bases lay between the germline ends. The CDR3 protein is CASSRGRRQETQYF. CDR3 nucleotides: TGTGCCAGCAGCCGAGGACGTCGGCAGGAGACCCAGTACTTC.

The chain is built from TRBV3-1 (or the pseudogene TRBV3-2) and TRBJ1-2; weak D call: TRBD1 (5 bases). The CDR3 spans 15 residues. The germline V and J ends were trimmed by 4 bases and 4 bases, with 16 bases remaining between them. From germline, CDR1 is LGHDT and CDR2 YNNKEL (reference sequence). As DNA, the CDR3 is TGTGCCAGCAGCCTGGCGGGCGGGGCCTCCTATGGCTACACCTTC. It encodes CASSLAGGASYGYTF.